A selection of T cell receptor beta chains follows, all from one sample in a study of beta chain features in type 1 diabetes. Clones were read by immunoSEQ multiplex PCR, and TCRdb kept only the in-frame ones, dropping some. The sample has roughly 350,000 clones; 8.5% to 10% are singletons. Sequencing used central memory CD4+ T cells from blood. All receptors derive from a man aged 25-45 years with type 1 diabetes. Both conserved end residues are part of each CDR3.

V gene,J gene,CDR3 protein
TRBV27,TRBJ1-1,CASSSPGTGGAYTEAFF
TRBV4-1,TRBJ2-5,CASSQVRDGETQYF
TRBV7-3,TRBJ1-1,CASTQQGAYTEAFF
TRBV20-1,TRBJ2-5,CSANYGQRQYF
TRBV7-2,TRBJ2-5,CASSWDRAETQYF
TRBV7-6,TRBJ2-2,CASSLVPNTGELFF
TRBV4-1,TRBJ2-1,CASSLLAGGGYNEQFF
TRBV27,TRBJ2-1,CASSPGLQRVPFHNEQFF
TRBV6-5,TRBJ2-2,CASSRRDTNTGELFF
TRBV4-2,TRBJ1-4,CASSRETTNEKLFF
TRBV28,TRBJ1-1,CASSPSGQGLSF
TRBV28,TRBJ1-3,CASSLGYSGNTIYF